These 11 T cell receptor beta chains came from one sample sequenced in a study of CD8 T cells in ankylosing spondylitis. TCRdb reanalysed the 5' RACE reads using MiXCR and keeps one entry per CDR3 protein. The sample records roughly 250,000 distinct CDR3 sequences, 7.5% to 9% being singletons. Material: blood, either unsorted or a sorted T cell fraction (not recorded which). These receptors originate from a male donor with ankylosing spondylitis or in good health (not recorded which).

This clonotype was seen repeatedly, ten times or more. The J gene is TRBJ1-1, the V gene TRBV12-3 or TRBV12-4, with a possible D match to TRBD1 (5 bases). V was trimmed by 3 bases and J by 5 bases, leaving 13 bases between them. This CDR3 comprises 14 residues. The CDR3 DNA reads TGTGCCAGCAGTTTCCGGGACGTGGTAACTGAAGCTTTCTTT. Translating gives CASSFRDVVTEAFF.

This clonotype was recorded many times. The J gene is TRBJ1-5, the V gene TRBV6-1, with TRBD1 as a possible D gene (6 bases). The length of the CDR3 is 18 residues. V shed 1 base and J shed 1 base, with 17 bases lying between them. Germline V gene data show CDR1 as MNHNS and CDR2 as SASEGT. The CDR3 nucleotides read TGTGCCAGCAGTGAAGTTCTCGGGGGGCAAACGAGCAATCAGCCCCAGCATTTT. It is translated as CASSEVLGGQTSNQPQHF.

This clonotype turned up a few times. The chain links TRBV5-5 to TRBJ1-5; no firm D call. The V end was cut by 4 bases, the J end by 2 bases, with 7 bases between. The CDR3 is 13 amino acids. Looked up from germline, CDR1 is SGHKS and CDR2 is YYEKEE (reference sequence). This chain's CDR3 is CASSPFGNQPQHF. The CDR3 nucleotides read TGTGCCAGCAGCCCCTTCGGCAATCAGCCCCAGCATTTT.

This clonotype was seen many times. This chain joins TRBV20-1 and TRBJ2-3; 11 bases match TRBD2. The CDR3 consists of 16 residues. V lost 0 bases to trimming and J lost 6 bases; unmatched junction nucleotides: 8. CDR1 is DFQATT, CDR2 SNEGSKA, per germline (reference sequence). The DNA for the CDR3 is TGCAGTGCTAGAGATCAAACTAGCGGGAGTGGGGATACGCAGTATTTT. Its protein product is CSARDQTSGSGDTQYF.

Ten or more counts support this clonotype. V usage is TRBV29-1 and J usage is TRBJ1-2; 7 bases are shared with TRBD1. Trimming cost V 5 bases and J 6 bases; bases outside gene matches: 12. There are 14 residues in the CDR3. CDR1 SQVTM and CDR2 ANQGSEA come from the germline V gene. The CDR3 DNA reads TGCAGCGTTAAAAATGACAGGGCCTTTCATGGCTACACCTTC. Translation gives CSVKNDRAFHGYTF.

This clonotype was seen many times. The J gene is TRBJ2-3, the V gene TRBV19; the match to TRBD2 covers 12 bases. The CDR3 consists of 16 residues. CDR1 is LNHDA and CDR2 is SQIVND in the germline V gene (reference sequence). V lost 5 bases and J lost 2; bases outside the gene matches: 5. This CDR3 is CASSFTSGGFTDTQYF. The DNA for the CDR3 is TGTGCCAGTAGTTTCACTAGCGGGGGGTTCACAGATACGCAGTATTTT.

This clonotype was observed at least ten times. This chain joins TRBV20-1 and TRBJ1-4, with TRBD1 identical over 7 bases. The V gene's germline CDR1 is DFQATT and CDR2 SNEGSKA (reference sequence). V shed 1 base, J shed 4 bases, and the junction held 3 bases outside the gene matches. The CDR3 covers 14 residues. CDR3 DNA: TGCAGTGCTAGAGGCGGGACAGTTAATGAAAAACTGTTTTTT. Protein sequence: CSARGGTVNEKLFF.

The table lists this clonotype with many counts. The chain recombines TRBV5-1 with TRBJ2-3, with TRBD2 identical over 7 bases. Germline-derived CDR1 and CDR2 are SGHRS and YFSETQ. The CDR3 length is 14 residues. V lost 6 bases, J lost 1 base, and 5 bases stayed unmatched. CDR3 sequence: CASIESGGTDTQYF. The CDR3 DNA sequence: TGCGCCAGCATCGAAAGCGGGGGCACAGATACGCAGTATTTT. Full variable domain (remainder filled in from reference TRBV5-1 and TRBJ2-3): KAGVTQTPRYLIKTRGQQVTLSCSPISGHRSVSWYQQTPGQGLQFLFEYFSETQRNKGNFPGRFSGRQFSNSRSEMNVSTLELGDSALYLCASIESGGTDTQYFGPGTRLTVL.

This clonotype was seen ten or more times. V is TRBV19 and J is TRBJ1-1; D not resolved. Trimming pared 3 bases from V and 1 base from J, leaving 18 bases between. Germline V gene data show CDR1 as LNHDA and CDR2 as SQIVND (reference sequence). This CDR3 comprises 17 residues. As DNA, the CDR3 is TGTGCCAGTAGTATTTCCCTTTCGGGCGCCGAGAACACTGAAGCTTTCTTT. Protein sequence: CASSISLSGAENTEAFF.

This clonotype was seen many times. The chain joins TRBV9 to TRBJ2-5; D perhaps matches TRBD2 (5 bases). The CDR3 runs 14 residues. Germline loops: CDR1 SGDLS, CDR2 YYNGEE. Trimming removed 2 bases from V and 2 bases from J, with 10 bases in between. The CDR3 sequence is CASSVSGKQETQYF. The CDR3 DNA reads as TGTGCCAGCAGCGTGAGCGGAAAGCAAGAGACCCAGTACTTC.

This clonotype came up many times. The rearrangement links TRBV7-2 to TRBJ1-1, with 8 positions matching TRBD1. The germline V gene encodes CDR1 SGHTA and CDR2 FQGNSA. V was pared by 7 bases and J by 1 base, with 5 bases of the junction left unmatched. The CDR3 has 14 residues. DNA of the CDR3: TGTGCCAGCATGATGGACAGGGCGAACACTGAAGCTTTCTTT. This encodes CASMMDRANTEAFF. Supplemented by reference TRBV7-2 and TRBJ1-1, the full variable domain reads GAGVSQSPSNKVTEKGKDVELRCDPISGHTALYWYRQSLGQGLEFLIYFQGNSAPDKSGLPSDRFSAERTGGSVSTLTIQRTQQEDSAVYLCASMMDRANTEAFFGQGTRLTVV.